What follows describes a single T cell receptor (beta chain). In the source study's methods: Nucleated cell counts were estimated from reference gene primer amplification. Only in-frame clones appear in the TCRdb table, and some are missing; sequencing was by immunoSEQ multiplex PCR. That table supplies the V and J calls and clone size; D and trimming were determined from the DNA. The table lists a few hundred thousand clones, approximately 90% of them singletons, with 2% to 3% in the top ten. These data originate in a study of blood T cell repertoires in COVID-19. Study overall: Specimens from acute and convalescent COVID-19 originated in the United States, Italy and Spain. T cells, B-cell-depleted T cells, or PBMCs supplied cDNA or gDNA.

The CDR3 spans 14 residues. Germline V gene data show CDR1 as MGHDK and CDR2 as SYGVNS. V shed 2 bases and J shed 9 bases, with 16 bases lying between them. The chain is built from TRBV25-1 and TRBJ1-1; no clear D. Sequences were obtained from peripheral blood. This TCR was recovered from a man aged 18 to 30 with active or convalescent COVID-19. The CDR3 spells CASSEGFRAGKAFF. Written as DNA, the CDR3 is TGTGCCAGCAGTGAAGGTTTTCGGGCCGGGAAAGCTTTCTTT.